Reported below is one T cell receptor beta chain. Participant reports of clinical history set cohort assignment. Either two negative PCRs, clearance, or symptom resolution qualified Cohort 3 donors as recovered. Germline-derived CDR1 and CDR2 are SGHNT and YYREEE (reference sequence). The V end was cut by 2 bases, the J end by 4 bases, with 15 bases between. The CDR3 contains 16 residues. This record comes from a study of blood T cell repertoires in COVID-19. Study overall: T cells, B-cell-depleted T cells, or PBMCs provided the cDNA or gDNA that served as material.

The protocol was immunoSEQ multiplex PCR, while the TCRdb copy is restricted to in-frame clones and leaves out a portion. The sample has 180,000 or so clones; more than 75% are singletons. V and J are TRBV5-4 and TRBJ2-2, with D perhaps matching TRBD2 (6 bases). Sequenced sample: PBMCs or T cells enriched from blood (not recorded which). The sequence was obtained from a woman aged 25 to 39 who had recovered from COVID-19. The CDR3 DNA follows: TGTGCCAGCAGCTTTGACGGGAGCGGTGGCACCGGGGAGCTGTTTTTT. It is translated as CASSFDGSGGTGELFF.